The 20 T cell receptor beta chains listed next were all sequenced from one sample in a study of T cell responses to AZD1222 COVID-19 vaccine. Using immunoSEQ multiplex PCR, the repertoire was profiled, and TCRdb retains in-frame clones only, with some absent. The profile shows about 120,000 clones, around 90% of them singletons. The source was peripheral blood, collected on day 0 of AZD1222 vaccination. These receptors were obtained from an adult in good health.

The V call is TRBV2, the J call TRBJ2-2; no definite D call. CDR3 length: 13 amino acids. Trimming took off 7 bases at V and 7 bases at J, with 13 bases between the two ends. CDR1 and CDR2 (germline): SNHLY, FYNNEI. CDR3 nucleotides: TGTGCCAGCAAACGGACCCTGGGCGGGGAGCTGTTTTTT. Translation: CASKRTLGGELFF.

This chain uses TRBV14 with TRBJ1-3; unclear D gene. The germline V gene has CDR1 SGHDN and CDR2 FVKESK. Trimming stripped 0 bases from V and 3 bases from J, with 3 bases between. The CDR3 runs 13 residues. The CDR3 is CASSQDRGNTIYF. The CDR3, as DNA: TGTGCCAGCAGCCAAGATCGTGGAAACACCATATATTTT.

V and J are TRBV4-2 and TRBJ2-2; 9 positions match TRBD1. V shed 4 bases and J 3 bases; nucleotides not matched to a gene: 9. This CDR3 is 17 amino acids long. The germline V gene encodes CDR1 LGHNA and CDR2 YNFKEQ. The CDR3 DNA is TGTGCCAGCAGCCCCCATTCGGACAGGGGAGACACCGGGGAGCTGTTTTTT. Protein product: CASSPHSDRGDTGELFF.

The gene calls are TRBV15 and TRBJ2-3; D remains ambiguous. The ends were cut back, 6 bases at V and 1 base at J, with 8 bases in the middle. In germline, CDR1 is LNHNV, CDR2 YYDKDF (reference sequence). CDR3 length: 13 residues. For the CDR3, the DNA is TGTGCCACCAGAAATTTGGGCACAGATACGCAGTATTTT. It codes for CATRNLGTDTQYF. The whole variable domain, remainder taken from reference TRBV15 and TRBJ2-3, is DAMVIQNPRYQVTQFGKPVTLSCSQTLNHNVMYWYQQKSSQAPKLLFHYYDKDFNNEADTPDNFQSRRPNTSFCFLDIRSPGLGDTAMYLCATRNLGTDTQYFGPGTRLTVL.

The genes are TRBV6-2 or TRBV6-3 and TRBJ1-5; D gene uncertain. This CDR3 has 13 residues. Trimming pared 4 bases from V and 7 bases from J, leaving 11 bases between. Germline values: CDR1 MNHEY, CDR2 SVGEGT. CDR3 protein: CASSLTARQPQHF. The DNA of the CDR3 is TGTGCCAGCAGTTTGACCGCTCGGCAGCCCCAGCATTTT.

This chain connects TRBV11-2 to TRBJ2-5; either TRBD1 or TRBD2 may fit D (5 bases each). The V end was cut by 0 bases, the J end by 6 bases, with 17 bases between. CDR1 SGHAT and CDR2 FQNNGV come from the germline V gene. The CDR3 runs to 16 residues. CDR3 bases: TGTGCCAGCAGCTTAGATCTGGGGCCACTAGGAAAGACCCAGTACTTC. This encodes CASSLDLGPLGKTQYF.

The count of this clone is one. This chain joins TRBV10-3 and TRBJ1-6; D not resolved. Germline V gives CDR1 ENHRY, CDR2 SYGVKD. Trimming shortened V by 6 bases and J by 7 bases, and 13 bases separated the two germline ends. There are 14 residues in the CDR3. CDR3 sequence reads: CAISLGNLNSPLHF. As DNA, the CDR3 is TGTGCCATCAGCTTGGGTAATTTGAATTCACCCCTCCACTTT.

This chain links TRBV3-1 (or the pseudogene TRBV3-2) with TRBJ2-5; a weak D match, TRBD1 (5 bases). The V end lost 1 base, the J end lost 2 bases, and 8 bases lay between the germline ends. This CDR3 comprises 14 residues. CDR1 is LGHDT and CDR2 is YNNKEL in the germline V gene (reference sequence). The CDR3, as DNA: TGTGCCAGCAGCCAAGCAAACAGGCAAGAGACCCAGTACTTC. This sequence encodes CASSQANRQETQYF.

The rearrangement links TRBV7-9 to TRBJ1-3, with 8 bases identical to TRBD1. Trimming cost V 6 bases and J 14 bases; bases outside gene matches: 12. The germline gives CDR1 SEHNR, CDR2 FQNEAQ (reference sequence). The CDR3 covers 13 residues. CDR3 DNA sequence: TGTGCCAGCAGACTCGAACCGGGACAGGTTGTATATTTT. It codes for CASRLEPGQVVYF.

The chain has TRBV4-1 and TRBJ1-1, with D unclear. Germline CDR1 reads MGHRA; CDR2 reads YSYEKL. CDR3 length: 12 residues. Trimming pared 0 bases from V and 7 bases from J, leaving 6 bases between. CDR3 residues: CASSQDPIEAFF. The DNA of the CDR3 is TGCGCCAGCAGCCAAGATCCGATTGAAGCTTTCTTT.

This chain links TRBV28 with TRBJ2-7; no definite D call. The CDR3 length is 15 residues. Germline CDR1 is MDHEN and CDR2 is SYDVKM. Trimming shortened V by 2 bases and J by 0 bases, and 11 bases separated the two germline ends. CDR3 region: CASSLEVISSYEQYF. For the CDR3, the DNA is TGTGCCAGCAGTTTAGAGGTTATTAGCTCCTACGAGCAGTACTTC. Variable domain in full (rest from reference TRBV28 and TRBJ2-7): DVKVTQSSRYLVKRTGEKVFLECVQDMDHENMFWYRQDPGLGLRLIYFSYDVKMKEKGDIPEGYSVSREKKERFSLILESASTNQTSMYLCASSLEVISSYEQYFGPGTRLTVT.

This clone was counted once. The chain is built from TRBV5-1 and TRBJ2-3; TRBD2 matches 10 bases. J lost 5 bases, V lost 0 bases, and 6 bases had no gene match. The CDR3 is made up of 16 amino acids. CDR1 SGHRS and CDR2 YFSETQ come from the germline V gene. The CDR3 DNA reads TGCGCCAGCAGCTTGGATAGCGGGAGGATCGGAGATACGCAGTATTTT. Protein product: CASSLDSGRIGDTQYF.

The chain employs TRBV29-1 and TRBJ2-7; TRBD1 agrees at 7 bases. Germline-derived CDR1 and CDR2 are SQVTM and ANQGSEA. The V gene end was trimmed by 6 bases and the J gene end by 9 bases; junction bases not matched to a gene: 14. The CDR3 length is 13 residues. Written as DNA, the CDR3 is TGCAGCGTCGCGACAGGGTTGAGTGAACGGCAGTACTTC. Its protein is CSVATGLSERQYF.

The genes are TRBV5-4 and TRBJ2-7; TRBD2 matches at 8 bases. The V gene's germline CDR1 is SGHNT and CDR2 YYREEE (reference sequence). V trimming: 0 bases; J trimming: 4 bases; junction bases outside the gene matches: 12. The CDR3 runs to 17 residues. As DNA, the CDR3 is TGTGCCAGCAGCTTGGTTAGCGGGAAGGTTCGGAGATACGAGCAGTACTTC. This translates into CASSLVSGKVRRYEQYF.

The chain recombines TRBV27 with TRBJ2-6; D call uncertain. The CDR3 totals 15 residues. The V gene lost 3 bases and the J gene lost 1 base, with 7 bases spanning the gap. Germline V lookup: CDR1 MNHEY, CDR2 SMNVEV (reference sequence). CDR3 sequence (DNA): TGTGCCAGCAGTTTGAAGCCATCTGGGGCCAACGTCCTGACTTTC. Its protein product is CASSLKPSGANVLTF.

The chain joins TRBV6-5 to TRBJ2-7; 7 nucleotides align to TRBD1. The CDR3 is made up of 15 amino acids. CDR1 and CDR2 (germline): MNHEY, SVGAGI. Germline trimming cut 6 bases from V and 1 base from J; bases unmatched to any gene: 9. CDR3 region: CASSPDRVGSYEQYF. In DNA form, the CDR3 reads TGTGCCAGCAGCCCAGACAGGGTCGGTTCCTACGAGCAGTACTTC.

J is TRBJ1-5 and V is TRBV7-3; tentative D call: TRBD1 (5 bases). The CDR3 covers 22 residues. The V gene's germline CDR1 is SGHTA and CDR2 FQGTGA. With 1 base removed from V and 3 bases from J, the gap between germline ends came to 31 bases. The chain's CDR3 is CASSLIGGFREPKQAINQPQHF. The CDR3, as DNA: TGTGCCAGCAGCTTAATCGGCGGCTTTCGTGAACCTAAACAGGCAATCAATCAGCCCCAGCATTTT.

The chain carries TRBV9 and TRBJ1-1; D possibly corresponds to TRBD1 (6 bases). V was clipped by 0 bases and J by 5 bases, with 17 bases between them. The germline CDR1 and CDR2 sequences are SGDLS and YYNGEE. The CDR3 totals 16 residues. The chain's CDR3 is CASSVDWGTPLTEAFF. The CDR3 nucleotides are TGTGCCAGCAGCGTAGATTGGGGGACACCACTGACTGAAGCTTTCTTT.

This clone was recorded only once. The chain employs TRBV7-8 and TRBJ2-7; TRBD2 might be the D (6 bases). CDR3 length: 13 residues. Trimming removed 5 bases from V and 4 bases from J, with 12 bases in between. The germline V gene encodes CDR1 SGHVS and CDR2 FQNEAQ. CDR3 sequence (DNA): TGTGCCAGCAGCCTGGGGACTTATTACGAGCAGTACTTC. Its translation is CASSLGTYYEQYF.

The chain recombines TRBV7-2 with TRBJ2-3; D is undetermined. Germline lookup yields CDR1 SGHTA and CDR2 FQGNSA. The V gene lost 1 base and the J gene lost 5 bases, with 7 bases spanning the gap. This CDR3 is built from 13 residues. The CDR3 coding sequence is TGTGCCAGCAGCTTAGTCTGGGGAGATACGCAGTATTTT. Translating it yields CASSLVWGDTQYF.